This T cell receptor (beta chain) was profiled in a study of T cell responses to AZD1222 COVID-19 vaccine (dated by TCRdb to the early 2020s). Broadly, across the study: AZD1222 recipients given second doses at about 4 weeks or at about 12 weeks were pooled, since spike-specific TCR depth and breadth were not found to differ between the two schedules. TCR sequencing covered 230 or so trial participants: roughly 200 given two doses of AZD1222 and 26 given two doses of MenACWY control vaccine. Enrollment into the trials was organized by age into subgroups of 18-55, 56-69 and 70-plus years, and those subgroups contained approximately 150, 30 and 60 TCR-sequenced participants, respectively.

The research as a whole found: Nearly half of unique spike-specific TCRs reportedly recognized epitopes outside regions mutated in the B.1.351 and B.1.1.7 variants. After two AZD1222 doses, spike-specific TCR breadth and depth were significantly higher than at day 0 and than in MenACWY recipients. The 56-69-year group was small, and its depth increase did not reach significance, likely because of low power. The vaccine-associated CD4 TCRs covered the entire spike protein, and the dominant responses fell in regions 160-218 and 743-854. Participants were mostly white British and included more females than males, and it was suggested by the authors that clonal diversity may have been underestimated. Conclusions about previously exposed vaccinees are limited, since just a handful of AZD1222 recipients were seropositive for SARS-CoV-2 at baseline. No day 14 peak-response samples were available, so repertoires were characterized only after the peak T cell response.

Turning to this clone: Its antigen remains undetermined. Per-nucleotide qualities are absent, and no much larger clonotype sits a single base away.

CDR1 SGHRS and CDR2 YFSETQ are derived from the germline V gene. From the cysteine up to the phenylalanine, the CDR3 has a length of 14 residues. Only the CDR3 region is kept as DNA, spanning 42 bases read in frame from base 1. V lost 2 bases and J lost 5 bases; the stretch between them is 13 bases long. The time point label here, explained by the study, means: baseline before first vaccination. Samples from vaccinated people were obtained from the UK trials COV001 and COV002, which included a single-blind randomized controlled phase 2/3 trial of AZD1222 (ChAdOx1 nCoV-19) in healthy adults. Trial participant PBMC samples were collected at day 0 and day 28 after the second dose for TCRbeta chain sequencing. The CDR3 regions of human TCRbeta chains were subjected to immunosequencing. As for how the authors treated the data: TCRs in the repertoires were matched against a reference library of SARS-CoV-2-specific TCRs that had been generated with the MIRA antigen-specificity platform. Breadth was defined as the fraction of unique TCRs that were SARS-CoV-2-associated, and depth was defined as the fraction of total T cells that were SARS-CoV-2-associated. Using the MIRA data, each spike-specific TCR was assigned both to the spike region to which the TCR was reactive and to a CD4 or CD8 class. Log10-transformed breadth and depth values were compared by one-way ANOVA with Sidak's multiple comparisons tests. The immuneACCESS repertoire file appears here via TCRdb, limited to in-frame rearrangements. These files lack a portion of the clones; in checked studies, under half of the deficit traces to unresolved V genes, and the cause of the others is not known. Clone size and the V and J calls come from that table; the DNA yielded D and trimming. The sample yields about 160,000 clones; around 94% were counted once. The top ten hold 0.95% to 1.5% of the sample.

The chain links TRBV5-1 with TRBJ2-5; the D gene lacks a confident call. Specimen: peripheral blood, collected on day 0 of AZD1222 vaccination. This clonotype was sampled from an adult in good health. At the DNA level, the sequence is TGCGCCAGCAGCTTCGGCATCTCACAGGAGACCCAGTACTTC. It translates to CASSFGISQETQYF.